The sequence of this TCR beta chain was determined in a study of molecular identifiers for immune sequencing clone quantification. MiXCR, run by TCRdb on the PCR reads, gives a single entry per CDR3 protein. The sample shows under 600,000 distinct CDR3 sequences, about 26% of them seen only once. The CDR3 spans 14 residues. Germline trimming cut 5 bases from V and 2 bases from J; bases unmatched to any gene: 9. Germline loops: CDR1 DFQATT, CDR2 SNEGSKA (reference sequence). Source material: naive CD8+ T cells from blood, with Jurkat cell RNA spiked in. Documented subset: FACS-sorted CD8+CD4-CCR7+CD45RA+ naive T cells. V is TRBV20-1 and J is TRBJ2-7; 7 bases match TRBD1. This sequence originates from a human donor in good health. Some libraries in this study had Jurkat cell RNA spiked in. CDR3 region: CSALGQVPPYEQYF. In DNA form, the CDR3 reads TGCAGTGCTCTTGGACAGGTTCCCCCCTACGAGCAGTACTTC.